Listed below are T cell receptor beta chains from one sample, sequenced in a study of regulatory T cells in long-lasting Graves disease. TCRdb re-analysed the multiplex PCR reads in MiXCR, keeping a single row per CDR3 protein. The sample consists of around 510,000 distinct CDR3 sequences, about a fifth of them appearing once. The sample here was peripheral blood mononuclear cells (PBMCs), taken when the disease was refractory, from a patient treated with antithyroid drugs. The receptors stem from a female donor with Graves disease. The CDR3 runs from the conserved cysteine through the conserved F or W. The order of the fields is J gene, clone size, D gene, V gene, CDR3 DNA, CDR3 protein. D genes are given only for firm matches. Clone size is given for some rows only: seen once, a few or many times, or a class if the clone is expanded.

J gene: TRBJ2-7; clone size: few; D gene: TRBD2; V gene: TRBV9; CDR3 DNA: TGTGCCAGCAGCGTTGAGGGACTAGCGCGGGAGGAGCAGTACTTC; CDR3 protein: CASSVEGLAREEQYF
J gene: TRBJ1-1; clone size: few; D gene: TRBD1; V gene: TRBV19; CDR3 DNA: TGTGCCACTCAAGTGGGGACAGGGATGAACACTGAAGCTTTCTTT; CDR3 protein: CATQVGTGMNTEAFF
J gene: TRBJ2-5; clone size: many; D gene: TRBD2; V gene: TRBV28; CDR3 DNA: TGTGCCAGTGCAGCGGGGGACGTTGAGACCCAGTACTTC; CDR3 protein: CASAAGDVETQYF
J gene: TRBJ2-5; clone size: .; D gene: TRBD2; V gene: TRBV4-2; CDR3 DNA: TGTGCCAGCGCCCCTCATGGGACTAGCGGACAAGAGACCCAGTACTTC; CDR3 protein: CASAPHGTSGQETQYF
J gene: TRBJ2-1; clone size: .; D gene: .; V gene: TRBV12-3/TRBV12-4; CDR3 DNA: TGTGCCAGCACCGAGGGGGGTTTGCCACGCAATGAGCAGTTCTTC; CDR3 protein: CASTEGGLPRNEQFF
J gene: TRBJ2-5; clone size: few; D gene: .; V gene: TRBV9; CDR3 DNA: TGTGCCAGCAGCGTAGCGGCAGGGCGGGTGGAGACCCAGTACTTC; CDR3 protein: CASSVAAGRVETQYF
J gene: TRBJ1-1; clone size: once; D gene: .; V gene: TRBV28; CDR3 DNA: TGTGCCAGCAGTTCCCCATCCGGGGAAGCTCTCTTT; CDR3 protein: CASSSPSGEALF
J gene: TRBJ1-3; clone size: few; D gene: .; V gene: TRBV7-8; CDR3 DNA: TGTGCCAGCAGCTTAGAGGTTCGGAACACCATATATTTT; CDR3 protein: CASSLEVRNTIYF
J gene: TRBJ1-2; clone size: .; D gene: .; V gene: TRBV6-1; CDR3 DNA: TGTGCCAGGTCGGGACCATATGGCTACACCTTC; CDR3 protein: CARSGPYGYTF
J gene: TRBJ1-2; clone size: .; D gene: .; V gene: TRBV28; CDR3 DNA: TGTGCCAGCAGAGATCGGGGGCCCCCTGTCTATGGCTACACCTTC; CDR3 protein: CASRDRGPPVYGYTF
J gene: TRBJ2-7; clone size: many; D gene: TRBD2; V gene: TRBV2; CDR3 DNA: TGTGCCAGCAAGGCGGGAGCCTACGAGCAGTACTTC; CDR3 protein: CASKAGAYEQYF
J gene: TRBJ2-1; clone size: .; D gene: TRBD2; V gene: TRBV7-8; CDR3 DNA: TGTGCCAGCAGCGAAGGGAGTAGGACTAGCGGGAGGGCTAATGAGCAGTTCTTC; CDR3 protein: CASSEGSRTSGRANEQFF
J gene: TRBJ1-4; clone size: few; D gene: .; V gene: TRBV4-2; CDR3 DNA: TGTGCCAGCAAATCTTTTGGGACAACTAATGAAAAACTGTTTTTT; CDR3 protein: CASKSFGTTNEKLFF
J gene: TRBJ2-2; clone size: .; D gene: .; V gene: TRBV7-2; CDR3 DNA: TGTGCCAGCAGCTTGCACAGCGGGGAGCTGTTTTTT; CDR3 protein: CASSLHSGELFF
J gene: TRBJ1-2; clone size: many; D gene: TRBD1; V gene: TRBV28; CDR3 DNA: TGTGCCAGCAGTTTAAAGACAGGGGATGGCTACACCTTC; CDR3 protein: CASSLKTGDGYTF
J gene: TRBJ2-5; clone size: .; D gene: .; V gene: TRBV7-6; CDR3 DNA: TGTGCCAGCAGCTTAGGGGCAGGGAGCCCCCAAGAGACCCAGTACTTC; CDR3 protein: CASSLGAGSPQETQYF
J gene: TRBJ2-7; clone size: many; D gene: TRBD2; V gene: TRBV29-1; CDR3 DNA: TGCAGCGTTGAAAGGCGGGAGGGGGTCTACGAGCAGTACTTC; CDR3 protein: CSVERREGVYEQYF
J gene: TRBJ2-4; clone size: .; D gene: .; V gene: TRBV11-2; CDR3 DNA: TGTGCCAGCAGCTTAGAGGGTGGCGGAGGACGATGGCAGTCCTTC; CDR3 protein: CASSLEGGGGRWQSF
J gene: TRBJ2-7; clone size: few; D gene: .; V gene: TRBV10-3; CDR3 DNA: TGTGCCATCAGAGGGGCAGGCCAGGGCTACGAGCAGTACTTC; CDR3 protein: CAIRGAGQGYEQYF
J gene: TRBJ2-7; clone size: many; D gene: .; V gene: TRBV6-2/TRBV6-3; CDR3 DNA: TGTGCCAGCAGACCCACACAGGGTATGAGATCCGAGCAGTACTTC; CDR3 protein: CASRPTQGMRSEQYF
J gene: TRBJ1-5; clone size: few; D gene: .; V gene: TRBV6-1; CDR3 DNA: TGTGCCAGCAGTGGCACCGCTTGGAATCAGCCCCAGCATTTT; CDR3 protein: CASSGTAWNQPQHF
J gene: TRBJ2-5; clone size: .; D gene: TRBD2; V gene: TRBV7-9; CDR3 DNA: TGTGCCAGCAGCTTAGCTAAAAGACTAGCGGGAGAGACCCAGTACTTC; CDR3 protein: CASSLAKRLAGETQYF
J gene: TRBJ2-5; clone size: .; D gene: .; V gene: TRBV24-1; CDR3 DNA: TGTGCCACCAGTGATTTGACCGGGTGGCAAGAGACCCAGTACTTC; CDR3 protein: CATSDLTGWQETQYF
J gene: TRBJ1-1; clone size: few; D gene: .; V gene: TRBV3-1; CDR3 DNA: TGTGCCAGCAGCCAAGCTAGGAGGAACACTGAAGCTTTCTTT; CDR3 protein: CASSQARRNTEAFF
J gene: TRBJ1-5; clone size: many; D gene: .; V gene: TRBV12-3/TRBV12-4; CDR3 DNA: TGTGCCAGCAGTGAAGGCACCCGTAGCAATCAGCCCCAGCATTTT; CDR3 protein: CASSEGTRSNQPQHF
J gene: TRBJ2-1; clone size: .; D gene: .; V gene: TRBV6-1; CDR3 DNA: TGTGCCAGCAGTAAGGGCCCAGGGGTTGACTCCTACAATGAGCAGTTCTTC; CDR3 protein: CASSKGPGVDSYNEQFF
J gene: TRBJ1-1; clone size: many; D gene: .; V gene: TRBV28; CDR3 DNA: TGTGCCAGCAGCTTAACCATGAACACTGAAGCTTTCTTT; CDR3 protein: CASSLTMNTEAFF
J gene: TRBJ1-2; clone size: .; D gene: .; V gene: TRBV9; CDR3 DNA: TGTGCCAGCAGCGTAGGTGGCTACACCTTC; CDR3 protein: CASSVGGYTF
J gene: TRBJ2-3; clone size: .; D gene: .; V gene: TRBV5-1; CDR3 DNA: TGCGCCAGCAGCTCTCCAGGACTCACAGATACGCAGTATTTT; CDR3 protein: CASSSPGLTDTQYF